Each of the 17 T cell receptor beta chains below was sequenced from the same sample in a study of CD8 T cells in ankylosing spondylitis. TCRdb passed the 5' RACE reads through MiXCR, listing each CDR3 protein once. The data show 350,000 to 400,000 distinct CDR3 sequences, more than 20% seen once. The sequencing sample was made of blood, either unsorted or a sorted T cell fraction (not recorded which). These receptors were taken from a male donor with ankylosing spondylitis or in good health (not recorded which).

Here the CDR3 reads CASSLEDPYEQYF. CDR3 nucleotide sequence: TGTGCCAGCAGCTTGGAGGACCCCTACGAGCAGTACTTC. V and J are TRBV9 and TRBJ2-7; perhaps TRBD2 as D (5 bases). CDR3 length equals 13 residues. Germline values: CDR1 SGDLS, CDR2 YYNGEE. The V and J ends lost 4 bases and 2 bases respectively, with 10 bases between them.

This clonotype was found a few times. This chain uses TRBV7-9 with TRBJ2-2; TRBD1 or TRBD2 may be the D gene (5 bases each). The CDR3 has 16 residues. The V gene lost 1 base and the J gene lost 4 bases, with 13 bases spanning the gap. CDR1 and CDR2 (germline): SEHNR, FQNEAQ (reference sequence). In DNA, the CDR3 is TGTGCCAGCAGCTTAGTGGGGGAAACGCTCACCGGGGAGCTGTTTTTT. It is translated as CASSLVGETLTGELFF.

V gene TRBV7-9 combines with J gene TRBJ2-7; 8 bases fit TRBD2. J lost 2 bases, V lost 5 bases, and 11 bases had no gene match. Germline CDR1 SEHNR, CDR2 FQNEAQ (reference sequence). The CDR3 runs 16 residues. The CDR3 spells CASSPGQRGITYEQYF. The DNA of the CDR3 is TGTGCCAGCAGCCCAGGCCAGCGGGGGATTACCTACGAGCAGTACTTC.

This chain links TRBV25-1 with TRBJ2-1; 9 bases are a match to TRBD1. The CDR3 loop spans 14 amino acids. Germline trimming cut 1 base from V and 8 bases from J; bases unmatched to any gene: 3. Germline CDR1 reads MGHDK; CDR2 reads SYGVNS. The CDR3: CASSEFGQGYEQFF. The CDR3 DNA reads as TGTGCCAGCAGTGAATTCGGACAGGGGTATGAGCAGTTCTTC.

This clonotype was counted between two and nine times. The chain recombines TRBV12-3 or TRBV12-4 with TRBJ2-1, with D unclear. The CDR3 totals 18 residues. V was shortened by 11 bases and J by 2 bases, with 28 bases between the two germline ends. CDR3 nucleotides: TGTGCCCTCAGTTTAGCTTCCCAGTCCCGGTGGGCCTACAATGAGCAGTTCTTC. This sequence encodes CALSLASQSRWAYNEQFF.

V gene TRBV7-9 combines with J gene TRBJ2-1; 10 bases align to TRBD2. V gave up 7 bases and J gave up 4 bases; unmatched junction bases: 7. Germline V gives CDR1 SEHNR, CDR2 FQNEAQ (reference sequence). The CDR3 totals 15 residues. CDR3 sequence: CASTVAGGQYNEQFF. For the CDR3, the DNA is TGTGCCAGCACCGTAGCGGGGGGACAATACAATGAGCAGTTCTTC.

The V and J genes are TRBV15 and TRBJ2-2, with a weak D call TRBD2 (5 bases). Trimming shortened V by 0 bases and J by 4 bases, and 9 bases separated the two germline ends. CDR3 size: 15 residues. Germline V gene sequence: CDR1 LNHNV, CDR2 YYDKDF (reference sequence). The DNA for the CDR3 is TGTGCCACCAGCAGAGAAAGCCGGGGCACCGGGGAGCTGTTTTTT. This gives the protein CATSRESRGTGELFF. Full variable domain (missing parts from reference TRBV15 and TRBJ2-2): DAMVIQNPRYQVTQFGKPVTLSCSQTLNHNVMYWYQQKSSQAPKLLFHYYDKDFNNEADTPDNFQSRRPNTSFCFLDIRSPGLGDTAMYLCATSRESRGTGELFFGEGSRLTVL.

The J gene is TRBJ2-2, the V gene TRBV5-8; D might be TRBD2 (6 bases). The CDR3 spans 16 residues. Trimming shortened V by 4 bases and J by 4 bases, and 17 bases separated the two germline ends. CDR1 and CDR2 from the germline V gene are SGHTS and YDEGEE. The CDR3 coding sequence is TGTGCCAGCAGCGGCTATCGGAGGGGCCGCACCGGGGAGCTGTTTTTT. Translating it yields CASSGYRRGRTGELFF.

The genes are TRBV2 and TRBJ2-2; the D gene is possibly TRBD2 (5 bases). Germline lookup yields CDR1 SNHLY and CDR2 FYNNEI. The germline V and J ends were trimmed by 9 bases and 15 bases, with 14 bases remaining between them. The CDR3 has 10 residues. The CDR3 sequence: CARVDGKVFF. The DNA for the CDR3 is TGTGCCAGGGTGGACGGGAAGGTGTTTTTT.

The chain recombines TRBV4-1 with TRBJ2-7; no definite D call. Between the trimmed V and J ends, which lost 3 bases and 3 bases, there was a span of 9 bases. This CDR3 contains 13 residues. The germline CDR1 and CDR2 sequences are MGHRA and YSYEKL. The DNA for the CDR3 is TGCGCCAGCAGCCAGGACCAGAACTACGAGCAGTACTTC. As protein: CASSQDQNYEQYF.

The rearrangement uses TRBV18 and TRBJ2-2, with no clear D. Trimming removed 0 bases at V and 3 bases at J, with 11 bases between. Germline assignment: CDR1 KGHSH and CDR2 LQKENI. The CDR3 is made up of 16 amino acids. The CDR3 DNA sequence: TGTGCCAGCTCACCACCGACGGCTCGGGACACCGGGGAGCTGTTTTTT. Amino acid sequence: CASSPPTARDTGELFF.

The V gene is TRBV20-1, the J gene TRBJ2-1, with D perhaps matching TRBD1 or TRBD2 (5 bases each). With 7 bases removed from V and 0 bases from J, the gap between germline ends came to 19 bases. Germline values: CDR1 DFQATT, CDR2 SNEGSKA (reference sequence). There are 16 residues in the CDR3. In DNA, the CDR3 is TGCAGTGGGAGGCCCCCGGGACCCCGCTCCTACAATGAGCAGTTCTTC. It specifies CSGRPPGPRSYNEQFF.

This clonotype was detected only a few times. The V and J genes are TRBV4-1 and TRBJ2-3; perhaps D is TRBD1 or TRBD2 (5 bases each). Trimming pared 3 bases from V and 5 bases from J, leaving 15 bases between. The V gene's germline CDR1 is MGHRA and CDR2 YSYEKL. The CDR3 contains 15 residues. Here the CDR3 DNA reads TGCGCCAGCAGCCAGGGCCAGGGAGAGGGAGATACGCAGTATTTT. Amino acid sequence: CASSQGQGEGDTQYF.

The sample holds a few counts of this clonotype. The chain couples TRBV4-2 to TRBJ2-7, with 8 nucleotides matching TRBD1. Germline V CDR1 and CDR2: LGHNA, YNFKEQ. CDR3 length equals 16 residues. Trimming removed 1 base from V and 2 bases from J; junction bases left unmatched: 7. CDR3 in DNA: TGTGCCAGCAGCCAAGCCGGACAGGGAGAGCCCTACGAGCAGTACTTC. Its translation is CASSQAGQGEPYEQYF.

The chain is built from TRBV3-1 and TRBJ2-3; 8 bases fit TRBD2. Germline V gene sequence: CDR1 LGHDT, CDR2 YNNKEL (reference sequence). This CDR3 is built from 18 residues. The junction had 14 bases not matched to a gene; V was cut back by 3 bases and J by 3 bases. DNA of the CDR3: TGTGCCAGCAGCCATTACGGGGGTAGCGGGGAGATTACAGATACGCAGTATTTT. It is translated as CASSHYGGSGEITDTQYF.

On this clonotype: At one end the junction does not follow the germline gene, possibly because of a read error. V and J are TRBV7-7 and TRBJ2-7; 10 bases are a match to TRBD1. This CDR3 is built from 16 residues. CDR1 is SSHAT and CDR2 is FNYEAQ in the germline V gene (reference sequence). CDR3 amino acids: CASSLGVGTGDYEQYF. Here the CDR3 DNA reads TGTGCTAGCAGCTTAGGGGTTGGGACAGGGGACTACGAGCAGTACTTC. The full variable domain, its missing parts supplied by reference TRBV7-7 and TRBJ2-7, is GAGVSQSPRYKVTKRGQDVTLRCDPISSHATLYWYQQALGQGPEFLTYFNYEAQPDKSGLPSDRFSAERPEGSISTLTIQRTEQRDSAMYRCASSLGVGTGDYEQYFGPGTRLTVT.

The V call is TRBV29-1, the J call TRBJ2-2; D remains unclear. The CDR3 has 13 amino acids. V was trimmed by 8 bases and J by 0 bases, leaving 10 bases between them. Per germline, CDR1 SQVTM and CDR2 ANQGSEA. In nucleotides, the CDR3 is TGCAGCACCTATCTCGCGAACACCGGGGAGCTGTTTTTT. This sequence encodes CSTYLANTGELFF.